This T cell receptor (beta chain) appears in the sequencing data of a study of T cells expressing NK-cell markers. Germline CDR1 and CDR2: SGHNT and YENEEA. CDR3 length equals 15 residues. Remarks on this clonotype: As yet, its antigen is unknown.

Study-level results: Clarity on HCMV specificity was lacking for the expanded NKG2C+ T cell clones. About 1.0-8% of CD8+ T cells in several donors belonged to dominant NKG2C+ clonotypes.

No DNA is given; TCRdb re-called the 5' RACE reads and lists each CDR3 protein once. This sample contains approximately 150,000 distinct CDR3 sequences. The sequencing input was blood T cells: a sorted CD56 or NKG2C T cell subset, CD4+ or CD8+ T cells, or bulk PBMC T cells (not recorded which). The sequence derives from a young man in good health. The chain has TRBV11-3 and TRBJ2-1; TCRdb's assignment of TRBD1 cannot be checked, as there is no DNA. CDR3 protein: CASSATGGAYNEQFF.